The rows below give T cell receptor beta chains drawn from one sample of a study of cytomegalovirus exposure and HLA in healthy donors. The protocol was immunoSEQ multiplex PCR, while the TCRdb copy is restricted to in-frame clones and leaves out a portion. The sample lists tens of thousands of clones, around 78% occurring once. The source material was PBMCs. The receptors here all came from a man in his late teens or twenties in good health and CMV-seropositive. CDR3s include the opening cysteine and the closing phenylalanine or tryptophan. The D gene is left open where the match is weak. The size entry is marked missing in some rows and otherwise reads once, few, many or a size class.

j_gene,v_gene,abundance,d_gene,CDR3aa,CDR3nt
TRBJ1-5,TRBV6-6,.,.,CASSPENQPQHF,TGTGCCAGCAGCCCCGAGAATCAGCCCCAGCATTTT
TRBJ1-6,TRBV2,.,.,CASSQGLRNSPLHF,TGTGCCAGCAGTCAGGGGCTAAGGAATTCACCCCTCCACTTT
TRBJ1-1,TRBV25-1,.,.,CASSENRVNTEAFF,TGTGCCAGCAGTGAGAACAGAGTGAACACTGAAGCTTTCTTT
TRBJ2-6,TRBV7-2,few,.,CASSLDIGNGANVLTF,TGTGCCAGCAGCTTAGATATCGGTAACGGGGCCAACGTCCTGACTTTC
TRBJ1-5,TRBV2,few,.,CASSPDAGFGQPQHF,TGTGCCAGCAGCCCAGACGCAGGGTTCGGTCAGCCCCAGCATTTT
TRBJ1-1,TRBV6-5,.,TRBD1,CASSPGQGGAEAFF,TGTGCCAGCAGCCCGGGACAGGGTGGCGCTGAAGCTTTCTTT
TRBJ2-5,TRBV30,.,.,CAWGGGGLETQYF,TGTGCCTGGGGAGGGGGGGGACTGGAGACCCAGTACTTC
TRBJ2-5,TRBV29-1,.,.,CSACPEMAAGETQYF,TGCAGCGCCTGTCCAGAAATGGCGGCCGGGGAGACCCAGTACTTC
TRBJ1-6,TRBV10-3,.,.,CAISEWDSNSPLHF,TGTGCCATCAGTGAGTGGGACTCGAATTCACCCCTCCACTTT
TRBJ2-5,TRBV7-6,.,TRBD2,CASSPQGLAGGETQYF,TGTGCCAGCAGCCCCCAGGGACTAGCGGGGGGGGAGACCCAGTACTTC
TRBJ1-6,TRBV6-6,.,.,CASSYAEPNSPLHF,TGTGCCAGCAGTTACGCTGAGCCCAATTCACCCCTCCACTTT
TRBJ2-7,TRBV4-1,.,.,CASSQGVRWLETYEQYF,TGCGCCAGCAGCCAAGGTGTGCGGTGGCTCGAAACCTACGAGCAGTACTTC
TRBJ1-5,TRBV30,.,.,CAWSSRSNQPQHF,TGTGCCTGGAGCTCGAGGAGCAATCAGCCCCAGCATTTT
TRBJ1-2,TRBV6-5,.,.,CASSYKATYGYTF,TGTGCCAGCAGTTACAAAGCGACCTATGGCTACACCTTC
TRBJ2-5,TRBV10-2,.,TRBD2,CASAPGLAVQETQYF,TGCGCCAGCGCCCCGGGACTAGCGGTTCAAGAGACCCAGTACTTC
TRBJ1-6,TRBV6-5,few,.,CASSYSFAGLNSPLHF,TGTGCCAGCAGTTACTCTTTTGCGGGTTTGAATTCACCCCTCCACTTT
TRBJ2-2,TRBV29-1,.,.,CSVARASNTGELSF,TGCAGCGTGGCCCGGGCATCGAACACCGGGGAGCTGTCTTTT
TRBJ1-1,TRBV5-1,.,.,CASSLGGGWAEAFF,TGCGCCAGCAGCTTGGGGGGGGGCTGGGCTGAAGCTTTCTTT
TRBJ2-7,TRBV7-9,few,.,CASSLFGSSYEQYF,TGTGCCAGCAGCTTATTTGGGAGCTCCTACGAGCAGTACTTC
TRBJ2-7,TRBV6-5,.,.,CASSYGLLASAYEQYF,TGTGCCAGCAGTTACGGGCTACTAGCTTCAGCCTACGAGCAGTACTTC
TRBJ2-3,TRBV2,.,TRBD2,CASGGEPDTQYF,TGTGCCAGCGGGGGGGAACCAGATACGCAGTATTTT
TRBJ1-1,TRBV7-9,.,TRBD1,CASSPGTGEAFF,TGTGCCAGCAGCCCCGGGACAGGTGAAGCTTTCTTT
TRBJ2-7,TRBV27,.,TRBD2,CASSPGTSGYEQYF,TGTGCCAGCAGTCCCGGGACTAGCGGTTACGAGCAGTACTTC
TRBJ2-7,TRBV7-2,few,TRBD2,CASSLAQVRGDYEQYF,TGTGCCAGCAGCTTAGCGCAGGTCCGGGGGGACTACGAGCAGTACTTC
TRBJ2-2,TRBV30,.,TRBD1,CAWEGQPDTGELFF,TGTGCCTGGGAGGGACAGCCCGACACCGGGGAGCTGTTTTTT
TRBJ2-5,TRBV9,.,.,CASSGGETQYF,TGTGCCAGCAGCGGGGGCGAGACCCAGTACTTC
TRBJ2-1,TRBV5-6,.,.,CASSLRSGYNEQFF,TGTGCCAGCAGCTTGCGGTCGGGCTACAATGAGCAGTTCTTC
TRBJ2-7,TRBV29-1,once,TRBD1,CSVATGGASEQYF,TGCAGCGTTGCGACAGGGGGCGCATCCGAGCAGTACTTC
TRBJ1-5,TRBV10-3,few,.,CAISEGGSSNQPQHF,TGTGCCATCAGTGAGGGAGGGAGTAGCAATCAGCCCCAGCATTTT
TRBJ2-1,TRBV4-1,.,TRBD2,CASSQRTSGSNEQFF,TGCGCCAGCAGCCAACGGACTAGCGGGAGTAATGAGCAGTTCTTC
TRBJ1-3,TRBV11-2,.,.,CASSYEQGFGNTIYF,TGTGCCAGCAGCTACGAACAGGGTTTTGGGAACACCATATATTTT
TRBJ1-1,TRBV7-9,few,TRBD1,CASSRGQGTEAFF,TGTGCCAGCAGTCGCGGACAGGGCACTGAAGCTTTCTTT
TRBJ1-1,TRBV29-1,once,TRBD1,CSVRDRAEAEAFF,TGCAGCGTCCGCGACAGGGCAGAGGCTGAAGCTTTCTTT
TRBJ1-4,TRBV30,few,.,CAWSVGTGTAEKLFF,TGTGCCTGGAGTGTGGGAACAGGGACGGCTGAAAAACTGTTTTTT
TRBJ2-7,TRBV29-1,.,.,CSVFSYEQYF,TGCAGCGTTTTCTCCTACGAGCAGTACTTC
TRBJ2-7,TRBV5-1,.,.,CASSLGQYEQYF,TGCGCCAGCAGCCTAGGACAGTACGAGCAGTACTTC
TRBJ2-3,TRBV25-1,.,.,CASSEYGAYTDTQYF,TGTGCCAGCAGTGAATATGGAGCTTACACAGATACGCAGTATTTT
TRBJ2-3,TRBV6-4,few,TRBD2,CASSTSGSPTDTQYF,TGTGCCAGCAGCACGAGCGGGAGTCCCACAGATACGCAGTATTTT
TRBJ1-5,TRBV30,.,TRBD1,CAWRGQAGQPQHF,TGTGCCTGGAGGGGACAGGCCGGTCAGCCCCAGCATTTT
TRBJ2-1,TRBV5-1,.,.,CASSLQGTYNEQFF,TGCGCCAGCAGCTTGCAGGGTACCTACAATGAGCAGTTCTTC
TRBJ1-1,TRBV28,.,.,CASSFGGNTEAFF,TGTGCCAGCAGTTTTGGCGGGAACACTGAAGCTTTCTTT
TRBJ1-1,TRBV29-1,.,.,CSGRGQLNTEAFF,TGCAGCGGCAGGGGACAATTGAACACTGAAGCTTTCTTT
TRBJ1-5,TRBV2,.,TRBD1,CASGQQGNQPQHF,TGTGCCAGCGGCCAACAGGGGAATCAGCCCCAGCATTTT
TRBJ1-1,TRBV6-5,.,.,CASSPGRGEAFF,TGTGCCAGCAGCCCCGGACGGGGAGAAGCTTTCTTT
TRBJ1-2,TRBV6-6,.,.,CAAGGAFYGYTF,TGTGCCGCGGGAGGAGCGTTTTATGGCTACACCTTC
TRBJ1-2,TRBV6-1,few,.,CASSLGQWKGYTF,TGTGCCAGCAGCTTGGGACAATGGAAAGGCTACACCTTC
TRBJ2-7,TRBV4-1,.,TRBD2,CASSPSAGGSYEQYF,TGCGCCAGCAGCCCCTCGGCGGGAGGGTCCTACGAGCAGTACTTC
TRBJ2-3,TRBV10-3,.,TRBD2,CATKGASGNPDTQYF,TGTGCCACCAAGGGGGCTAGCGGGAACCCAGATACGCAGTATTTT
TRBJ1-2,TRBV30,once,.,CAWSVNNIYGYTF,TGTGCCTGGAGTGTAAACAACATCTATGGCTACACCTTC
TRBJ1-6,TRBV30,once,.,CAWSMNGLLPLHF,TGTGCCTGGAGTATGAACGGTTTGTTACCCCTCCACTTT
TRBJ1-3,TRBV9,.,.,CASSVYTGPGNTIYF,TGTGCCAGCAGCGTATACACAGGGCCTGGAAACACCATATATTTT
TRBJ2-1,TRBV15,.,TRBD2,CATSSSGGSNEQFF,TGTGCCACCAGCAGTAGCGGGGGGAGTAATGAGCAGTTCTTC
TRBJ1-1,TRBV30,.,TRBD1,CAWSTGANTEAFF,TGTGCCTGGAGTACAGGGGCGAACACTGAAGCTTTCTTT
TRBJ2-1,TRBV30,.,.,CAYTTYNEQFF,TGTGCCTACACGACCTACAATGAGCAGTTCTTC
TRBJ2-3,TRBV7-5,once,.,CVRSLVGAGFTDTQYF,TGTGTCAGAAGCTTAGTGGGAGCGGGATTCACAGATACGCAGTATTTT